Following are 28 T cell receptor beta chains from one sample sequenced in a study of shared clonotypes between healthy human individuals. Using immunoSEQ multiplex PCR, the repertoire was profiled, and TCRdb retains in-frame clones only, with some absent. Among some 700,000 clones listed, about 90% were seen once. Source material: memory CD8+ T cells from PBMCs. Subset specified: CD45RO+ cells pooled with CCR7-negative TemRA cells. The receptors come from a man aged 18 to 29 in good health. Some clones in this sample may be carry-over from other donors' samples.

This clone was seen just once. The chain joins TRBV6-1 to TRBJ2-1; 11 positions match TRBD2. The trim removed 8 bases at V and 5 bases at J, leaving 2 bases unmatched. The CDR3 runs to 13 residues. The germline V gene has CDR1 MNHNS and CDR2 SASEGT. The CDR3 loop is CASPGLADNEQFF. In nucleotides, the CDR3 is TGTGCCAGCCCGGGACTAGCGGACAATGAGCAGTTCTTC.

Remarks on this clone: The same CDR3 arises from other DNA sequences in this sample as well. The chain couples TRBV9 to TRBJ2-1, with no clear D. Trimming left V 0 bases short and J 0 bases short, with 7 bases between. This CDR3 has 15 residues. Per the germline V gene, CDR1 is SGDLS and CDR2 is YYNGEE. The CDR3 sequence is CASSVDLGSYNEQFF. CDR3 DNA sequence: TGTGCCAGCAGCGTAGATTTGGGCTCCTACAATGAGCAGTTCTTC.

Concerning this clone itself: The same CDR3 arises from other DNA sequences in this sample as well. The CDR3 region has the DNA TGTGCCAGCAGTTACTCAGGCTTCACTGAAGCTTTCTTT. It specifies CASSYSGFTEAFF. The chain links TRBV6-5 to TRBJ1-1; D unresolved. Trimming shortened V by 0 bases and J by 4 bases, and 6 bases separated the two germline ends. Germline-derived CDR1 and CDR2 are MNHEY and SVGAGI. The CDR3 spans 13 residues.

The CDR3: CASSFEGIDGYTF. The CDR3 coding sequence is TGTGCCAGCAGTTTCGAGGGGATCGATGGCTACACCTTC. The V call is TRBV28, the J call TRBJ1-2, with D perhaps TRBD1 (5 bases). V gave up 3 bases and J gave up 6 bases, with 11 bases separating them. CDR1 is MDHEN, CDR2 SYDVKM, per germline. The CDR3 contains 13 residues.

The genes are TRBV27 and TRBJ2-2; 9 bases map to TRBD2. J gave up 7 bases and V 3 bases, and 12 bases lay outside the gene matches. The germline V gene has CDR1 MNHEY and CDR2 SMNVEV (reference sequence). The length of the CDR3 is 17 residues. The CDR3 here is CASSFRAISGSGGELFF. As DNA, the CDR3 is TGTGCCAGCAGTTTTAGGGCAATTAGCGGGAGCGGCGGGGAGCTGTTTTTT.

V is TRBV6-5 and J is TRBJ2-1; maybe TRBD2 (5 bases). CDR1 and CDR2 (germline): MNHEY, SVGAGI. Trimming took 4 bases from V and 0 from J, leaving 7 bases between them. The CDR3 spans 14 residues. The CDR3 nucleotides are TGTGCCAGCAGTTGGGAGAGCTCCTACAATGAGCAGTTCTTC. Protein sequence: CASSWESSYNEQFF.

J is TRBJ2-7 and V is TRBV27; D not certain. In germline, CDR1 is MNHEY, CDR2 SMNVEV (reference sequence). The ends were cut back, 5 bases at V and 1 base at J, with 15 bases in the middle. The CDR3 is 15 residues long. The CDR3, as DNA: TGTGCCAGCAGTCAAAACCCCGACTGGTCCTACGAGCAGTACTTC. Protein product: CASSQNPDWSYEQYF.

This chain joins TRBV5-1 and TRBJ2-5; weak D call: TRBD2 (7 bases). The J call is in doubt because the DNA end fits TRBJ2-7 better. Germline V gene lookup returns CDR1 SGHRS and CDR2 YFSETQ. The CDR3 is 12 residues long. CDR3 nucleotides: TGCGCCAGCAGCTTGAGGGGGGGCGAGCAGTACTTC. It encodes CASSLRGGEQYF.

The V gene is TRBV6-5, the J gene TRBJ2-3; 8 bases line up with TRBD1. In germline, CDR1 is MNHEY, CDR2 SVGAGI. Losses at the gene ends were 2 bases for V and 4 bases for J; bases not matched to a gene: 5. CDR3 length equals 15 residues. CDR3 protein: CASSYRTGTPDTQYF. CDR3 nucleotide sequence: TGTGCCAGCAGTTACCGGACAGGGACCCCAGATACGCAGTATTTT.

V gene TRBV7-9 combines with J gene TRBJ2-7; 8 bases match TRBD2. Germline CDR1 is SEHNR and CDR2 is FQNEAQ (reference sequence). V trimming: 5 bases; J trimming: 5 bases; junction bases outside the gene matches: 5. The CDR3 is made up of 13 amino acids. This chain's CDR3 is CASSGGGPHEQYF. In DNA form, the CDR3 reads TGTGCCAGCAGCGGCGGGGGGCCCCACGAGCAGTACTTC.

This clone was observed once. The chain couples TRBV28 to TRBJ2-7, with a tentative D call TRBD2 (6 bases). Germline V gene lookup returns CDR1 MDHEN and CDR2 SYDVKM. The CDR3 consists of 14 residues. Trimming stripped 3 bases from V and 3 bases from J, with 12 bases between. CDR3 DNA sequence: TGTGCCAGCAGTTTGGCCGCGGGAAGCTACGAGCAGTACTTC. This translates into CASSLAAGSYEQYF.

The J gene is TRBJ2-7, the V gene TRBV28; D not certain. V lost 5 bases and J 4 bases, leaving 15 bases between the germline ends. CDR3 length: 14 residues. CDR1 is MDHEN, CDR2 SYDVKM, per germline. CDR3 nucleotides: TGTGCCAGCAGTGTCAGCCAGAGCAAATACGAGCAGTACTTC. This sequence encodes CASSVSQSKYEQYF.

V gene TRBV6-4 combines with J gene TRBJ2-4, with D perhaps matching TRBD1 or TRBD2 (7 bases each). Trimming cost V 2 bases and J 5 bases, with 13 bases left between them. Looked up from germline, CDR1 is MRHNA and CDR2 is SNTAGT. The CDR3 spans 15 residues. The CDR3 loop is CASSDTPGGENIQYF. The CDR3 bases are TGTGCCAGCAGTGACACCCCAGGGGGGGAAAACATTCAGTACTTC.

The V and J genes are TRBV14 and TRBJ2-7; D not certain. Germline assignment: CDR1 SGHDN and CDR2 FVKESK. The CDR3 spans 12 residues. V was trimmed by 4 bases and J by 3 bases, leaving 7 bases between them. The DNA of the CDR3 is TGTGCCAGCAGCCTTAACAGCTACGAGCAGTACTTC. Its protein is CASSLNSYEQYF.

DNA for the CDR3: TGTGCCAGCAGTTTCCTAGCGGGAGTTTTGACAGATACGCAGTATTTT. This translates into CASSFLAGVLTDTQYF. The J gene is TRBJ2-3, the V gene TRBV28, with 10 bases identical to TRBD2. Losses at the gene ends were 3 bases for V and 3 bases for J; bases not matched to a gene: 6. The length of the CDR3 is 16 residues. Germline-derived CDR1 and CDR2 are MDHEN and SYDVKM.

Details on this clone: This CDR3 is also generated by other DNA sequences in the sample. The chain recombines TRBV7-9 with TRBJ2-1; D remains unclear. Germline CDR1 is SEHNR and CDR2 is FQNEAQ (reference sequence). V lost 0 bases, J lost 5 bases, and 2 bases lay in between. This CDR3 spans 12 amino acids. CDR3: CASSLADNEQFF. DNA for the CDR3: TGTGCCAGCAGCTTAGCTGACAATGAGCAGTTCTTC.

This clone was counted a single time. The chain employs TRBV9 and TRBJ1-1, with D uncertain. This CDR3 has 11 residues. Germline CDR1 reads SGDLS; CDR2 reads YYNGEE. V lost 4 bases to trimming and J lost 7 bases, with 8 bases between them. The CDR3 sequence: CASSPTNEAFF. In nucleotides, the CDR3 is TGTGCCAGCAGCCCCACTAATGAAGCTTTCTTT.

This chain connects TRBV11-2 to TRBJ1-4; possible D gene TRBD1, 5 bases. Germline V gives CDR1 SGHAT, CDR2 FQNNGV. V lost 0 bases and J 7 bases, leaving 18 bases between the germline ends. CDR3 length equals 17 residues. Here the CDR3 reads CASSLDIPGGWGEKLFF. For the CDR3, the DNA is TGTGCCAGCAGCTTAGACATCCCCGGGGGGTGGGGTGAAAAACTGTTTTTT.

This chain links TRBV7-9 with TRBJ2-7; TRBD1 aligns across 7 bases. The CDR3 totals 13 residues. The germline V gene encodes CDR1 SEHNR and CDR2 FQNEAQ (reference sequence). J was trimmed by 2 bases and V by 4 bases; bases with no gene match: 2. The CDR3 region has the DNA TGTGCCAGCAGCTACAGGGGAGCCTACGAGCAGTACTTC. Translated: CASSYRGAYEQYF.

The chain uses TRBV28 and TRBJ1-5, with D hard to call. V was shortened by 5 bases and J by 1 base, with 6 bases between the two germline ends. Germline V gives CDR1 MDHEN, CDR2 SYDVKM. CDR3 size: 13 residues. CDR3 sequence (DNA): TGTGCCAGCAGTGGAGGGAGCAATCAGCCCCAGCATTTT. This codes for CASSGGSNQPQHF.

The DNA of the CDR3 is TGTGCCAGCAGTAGCCGGACTAGCGGGTACAATGAGCAGTTCTTC. This encodes CASSSRTSGYNEQFF. The V gene is TRBV6-1, the J gene TRBJ2-1, with 11 bases matching TRBD2. The V and J ends lost 5 bases and 4 bases, in that order; junction bases with no gene match: 4. The length of the CDR3 is 15 residues. Germline V gene lookup returns CDR1 MNHNS and CDR2 SASEGT.

This chain joins TRBV18 and TRBJ1-4, with unresolved D. Germline V lookup: CDR1 KGHSH, CDR2 LQKENI. The CDR3 contains 14 residues. V lost 0 bases and J 5 bases, leaving 7 bases between the germline ends. The CDR3, as DNA: TGTGCCAGCTCACCACCAGGCAGGAATGAAAAACTGTTTTTT. Encoded protein: CASSPPGRNEKLFF.

The chain carries TRBV2 and TRBJ2-7; D assignment may be TRBD1 or TRBD2 (5 bases each). The V and J ends lost 3 bases and 0 bases respectively, with 21 bases between them. From germline, CDR1 is SNHLY and CDR2 FYNNEI. The length of the CDR3 is 18 residues. CDR3 region: CASSDPSGRARSSYEQYF. DNA of the CDR3: TGTGCCAGCAGTGATCCGTCGGGGCGCGCTAGGAGCTCCTACGAGCAGTACTTC.

About this clone: This may be a read error, as it is one base from a much larger clone. Additional DNA sequences in this sample encode the identical CDR3. This rearrangement joins TRBV7-2 to TRBJ2-7; D not certain. V lost 1 base and J lost 0, with 4 bases in between. The CDR3 has 13 amino acids. Germline V CDR1 and CDR2: SGHTA, FQGNSA. CDR3 protein: CASSLGVSYEQYF. The CDR3 DNA reads as TGTGCCAGCAGCTTAGGGGTCTCCTACGAGCAGTACTTC.

This clone has more than one count but fewer than ten. The chain has TRBV19 and TRBJ1-2; D perhaps matches TRBD1 (5 bases). CDR3 length equals 13 residues. CDR1 and CDR2 from the germline V gene are LNHDA and SQIVND (reference sequence). V lost 5 bases, J lost 3 bases, and 10 bases lay in between. The CDR3 reads CASSWQGDYGYTF. DNA for the CDR3: TGTGCCAGTAGTTGGCAGGGTGACTATGGCTACACCTTC. Variable domain in full (rest from reference TRBV19 and TRBJ1-2): DGGITQSPKYLFRKEGQNVTLSCEQNLNHDAMYWYRQDPGQGLRLIYYSQIVNDFQKGDIAEGYSVSREKKESFPLTVTSAQKNPTAFYLCASSWQGDYGYTFGSGTRLTVV.

The chain uses TRBV7-8 and TRBJ1-2; D not certain. Trimming cost V 5 bases and J 4 bases, with 8 bases left between them. This CDR3 is built from 12 residues. Per the germline V gene, CDR1 is SGHVS and CDR2 is FQNEAQ. CDR3 sequence reads: CASSNGPYGYTF. CDR3 DNA: TGTGCCAGCAGCAACGGCCCCTATGGCTACACCTTC.

This chain links TRBV5-6 with TRBJ2-4, with a possible D match to TRBD1 (5 bases). This CDR3 region has 15 residues. Trimming cost V 3 bases and J 0 bases, with 10 bases left between them. The germline V gene has CDR1 SGHDT and CDR2 YYEEEE. The DNA of the CDR3 is TGTGCCAGCAGCTCGTCACAGGTAGCCAAAAACATTCAGTACTTC. It encodes CASSSSQVAKNIQYF.

This clone was seen a single time. The chain couples TRBV6-1 to TRBJ1-5; D may be TRBD1 (5 bases). V shed 4 bases and J shed 0 bases, with 25 bases lying between them. Germline CDR1 is MNHNS and CDR2 is SASEGT. The CDR3 runs to 20 residues. The CDR3 reads CASSAKGRGRGIYSNQPQHF. In DNA form, the CDR3 reads TGTGCCAGCAGTGCCAAGGGGCGAGGGAGAGGAATATATAGCAATCAGCCCCAGCATTTT.